What follows describes a single T cell receptor (beta chain). This clonotype was seen a handful of times. It lacks a known antigen. Per-nucleotide qualities are absent, and no much larger clonotype sits a single base away. The record originates from a study of identical twins (dated by TCRdb to about 2016). Regarding the study in general: The study deep-sequenced TCR alpha and beta repertoires from monozygotic twins, unrelated adults of various ages and cord blood to test whether fetal clonotypes persist. To rule out contamination, the twin experiments were replicated at different times with different library preparation protocols.

On the study overall, not on this receptor specifically: Because the same donors could not be followed over many years, the conclusions depended on cross-sectional statistical analysis. Out-of-frame TCR alpha sharing in monozygotic twins was systematically underestimated by recombination models, whereas sharing between unrelated individuals was in agreement with the recombination models. Zero-insertion analyses could be partly confounded by invariant T cells such as MAIT and iNKT, though diverse VJ usage argued against such confounding for most clonotypes. Fewer insertions were carried by abundant cord blood beta clonotypes; a weaker similar trend was observed in young adult naive repertoires, while no such trend was observed in memory repertoires. Excess twin sharing in beta out-of-frame sequences was weaker because fewer shared sequences lowered the signal-to-noise ratio. Out-of-frame TCR alpha sequences shared between twins showed an excess of low generation-probability sequences compared with coincidental sharing between unrelated individuals.

Every donor in the study was a healthy Caucasian. The twin cohort consisted of three pairs of female monozygotic twins, all aged roughly 18 to 29 years. CD4+ and CD8+ T cell populations were isolated with positive isolation kits from Invitrogen. Trimming at the junction amounts to 4 bases on V and 6 bases on J, and the germline ends lie 21 bases apart. CDR1 and CDR2 are read off the germline V gene as SGHVS and FQNEAQ. The CDR3 spans 17 residues, from the cysteine through the phenylalanine. Only the CDR3 part of the read is kept: 51 bases, read in frame from the first base. Library preparation employed 5' RACE. Sequencing instrument: Illumina HiSeq 2000. Template switching introduced a universal primer binding site; the final cDNA contained a unique molecular identifier, enabling accurate counting of TCR cDNA molecules. Specific primers in the conserved constant-segment region were used to synthesize first-strand cDNA for the TCR alpha and beta chains. To control for contamination, every cDNA library was double barcoded, receiving both a SMART-Mk sample barcode and Illumina barcodes. TruSeq adapter sequences along with Illumina sample barcodes were introduced in two successive PCR steps. Sequencing of the TCR alpha and beta cDNA libraries was done on the Illumina HiSeq platform using custom primers. As for how the authors treated the data: Raw reads were processed with MiGEC to extract unique molecular identifiers, and MiXCR was used to determine CDR3 positions. For each individual, recombination models were inferred using an EM algorithm with the repgenHMM and IGoR tools. The analysis of shared clonotypes was done with the tcR package in R, with sharing normalized by the product of cloneset sizes. To study raw recombination without the effects of thymic and clonal selection, out-of-frame nonproductive sequences were analyzed. TCRdb reanalyzed the raw reads on its own, using fastp at Q25 for trimming and MiXCR for clone calling, and kept in-frame beta chains. Rows with a matching CDR3 protein are joined into one entry that keeps the most common DNA and genes. These V and J calls originate from TCRdb's pipeline instead of the authors' own analysis. Counted in this sample were a few hundred thousand distinct CDR3 sequences; 14% of them appeared once. Approximately 0.98% of the sample is in the top ten clones.

Separately, the same data were catalogued under a study of yellow fever vaccine responses in identical twins. From the second report: According to the authors, the vaccine-induced T cell response in identical twins seemed to be partly convergent and partly specific to each individual. In the study, vaccine-responding T cell clones were precisely tracked in identical twins.

The origin of this receptor is a woman between 18 and 30 years old in good health. The chain is made from TRBV7-8 and TRBJ2-2, with the D segment identity uncertain. Source material: CD4+ T cells sorted from blood. This receptor carries the CDR3 CASSSRIDPGRAGELFF. The DNA reads as follows: TGTGCCAGCAGCTCCAGAATTGATCCGGGTCGTGCCGGGGAGCTGTTTTTT.